This T cell receptor beta chain stems from a study of low-dose radiotherapy and immunotherapy resistance in tumors. Study as a whole: Cyclophosphamide was given intravenously at 200 mg/m2 every two weeks, and each dose came one day before radiation and immunotherapy.

The V gene's germline CDR1 is SGHDT and CDR2 YYEEEE. CDR3 length equals 14 residues. Trimming pared 1 base from V and 8 bases from J, leaving 15 bases between. Described time point: before trial treatment. TRAV- and TRBV-specific primers primed first-strand cDNA, covering alpha and beta chains. TCRs were amplified for around 20 PCR cycles with a constant-region primer and V-primer adapter. mRNA, once isolated, was amplified by in vitro transcription. MiXCR, applied by TCRdb to the reads, yields one record per CDR3 protein. The top ten hold roughly 11% of the sample, which has 60,000 to 90,000 distinct CDR3 sequences, roughly 30% seen once. This clonotype was detected ten times or more.

This sequence originates from a female donor with ovarian cancer. Sequences were derived from PBMCs, sampled before treatment. The V gene is TRBV5-6, the J gene TRBJ2-5; D not resolved. The CDR3 DNA is TGTGCCAGCAGCTTGTTGACAAGTTCGTTTACCCAGTACTTC. Protein product: CASSLLTSSFTQYF.